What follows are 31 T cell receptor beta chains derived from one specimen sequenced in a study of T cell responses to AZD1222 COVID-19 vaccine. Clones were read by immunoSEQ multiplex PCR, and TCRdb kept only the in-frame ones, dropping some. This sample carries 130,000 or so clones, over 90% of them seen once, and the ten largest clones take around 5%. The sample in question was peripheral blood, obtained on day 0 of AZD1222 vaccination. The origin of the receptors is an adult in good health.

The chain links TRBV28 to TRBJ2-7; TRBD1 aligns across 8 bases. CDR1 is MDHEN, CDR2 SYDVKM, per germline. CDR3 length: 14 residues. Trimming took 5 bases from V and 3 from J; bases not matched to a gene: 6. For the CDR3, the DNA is TGTGCCAGCAGTCGGCGGGACAGGAACTACGAGCAGTACTTC. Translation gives CASSRRDRNYEQYF.

Written as DNA, the CDR3 is TGTGCCAGCAGCCAAAATCGGGAGAATGAGCAGTTCTTC. Its protein is CASSQNRENEQFF. The chain recombines TRBV14 with TRBJ2-1, with D perhaps TRBD2 (6 bases). The CDR3 length is 13 residues. CDR1 is SGHDN, CDR2 FVKESK, per germline. V was clipped by 2 bases and J by 7 bases, with 9 bases between them. Full variable domain (outside the CDR3, taken from reference TRBV14 and TRBJ2-1): EAGVTQFPSHSVIEKGQTVTLRCDPISGHDNLYWYRRVMGKEIKFLLHFVKESKQDESGMPNNRFLAERTGGTYSTLKVQPAELEDSGVYFCASSQNRENEQFFGPGTRLTVL.

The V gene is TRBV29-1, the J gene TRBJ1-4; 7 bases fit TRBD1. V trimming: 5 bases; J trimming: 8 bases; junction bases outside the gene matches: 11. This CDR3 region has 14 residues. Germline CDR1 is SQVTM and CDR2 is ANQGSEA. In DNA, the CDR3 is TGCAGCGTTTCAGGGGGGGAGGGGAAGGAAAAACTGTTTTTT. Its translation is CSVSGGEGKEKLFF.

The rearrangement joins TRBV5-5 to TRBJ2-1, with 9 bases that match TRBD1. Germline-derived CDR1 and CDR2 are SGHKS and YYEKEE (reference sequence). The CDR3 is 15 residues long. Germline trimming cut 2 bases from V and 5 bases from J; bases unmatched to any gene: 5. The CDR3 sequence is CASSFVDRGNNEQFF. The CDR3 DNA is TGTGCCAGCAGCTTCGTGGACAGGGGAAACAATGAGCAGTTCTTC.

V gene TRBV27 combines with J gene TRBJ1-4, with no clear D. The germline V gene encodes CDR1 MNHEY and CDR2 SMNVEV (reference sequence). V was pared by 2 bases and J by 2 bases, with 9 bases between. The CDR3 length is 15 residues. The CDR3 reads CASSLQGFTNEKLFF. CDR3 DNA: TGTGCCAGCAGTTTACAAGGCTTTACTAATGAAAAACTGTTTTTT.

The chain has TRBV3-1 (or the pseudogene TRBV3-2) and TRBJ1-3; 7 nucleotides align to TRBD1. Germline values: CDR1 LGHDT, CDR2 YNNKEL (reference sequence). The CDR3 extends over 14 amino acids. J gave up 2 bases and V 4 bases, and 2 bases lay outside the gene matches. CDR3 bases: TGTGCCAGCAGCCTTCAGGGGGCTGGAAACACCATATATTTT. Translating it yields CASSLQGAGNTIYF.

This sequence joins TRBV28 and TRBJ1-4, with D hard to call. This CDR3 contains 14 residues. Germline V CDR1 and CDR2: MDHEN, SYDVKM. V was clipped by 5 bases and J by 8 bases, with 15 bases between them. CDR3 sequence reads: CASSIVISGEKLFF. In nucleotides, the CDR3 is TGTGCCAGCAGTATAGTAATTTCGGGAGAAAAACTGTTTTTT. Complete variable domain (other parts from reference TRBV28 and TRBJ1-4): DVKVTQSSRYLVKRTGEKVFLECVQDMDHENMFWYRQDPGLGLRLIYFSYDVKMKEKGDIPEGYSVSREKKERFSLILESASTNQTSMYLCASSIVISGEKLFFGSGTQLSVL.

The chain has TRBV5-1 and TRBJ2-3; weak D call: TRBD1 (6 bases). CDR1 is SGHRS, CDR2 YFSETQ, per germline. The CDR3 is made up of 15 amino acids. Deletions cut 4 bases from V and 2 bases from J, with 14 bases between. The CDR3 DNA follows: TGCGCCAGCAGCCCGGACAGTTCATCCACAGATACGCAGTATTTT. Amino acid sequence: CASSPDSSSTDTQYF.

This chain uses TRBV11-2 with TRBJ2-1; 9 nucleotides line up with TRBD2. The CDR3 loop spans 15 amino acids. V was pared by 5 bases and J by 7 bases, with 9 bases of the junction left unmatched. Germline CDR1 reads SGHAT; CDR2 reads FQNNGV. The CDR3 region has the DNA TGTGCCAGCAGCCCACCCGCGGGAGGGCCGAATGAGCAGTTCTTC. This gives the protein CASSPPAGGPNEQFF.

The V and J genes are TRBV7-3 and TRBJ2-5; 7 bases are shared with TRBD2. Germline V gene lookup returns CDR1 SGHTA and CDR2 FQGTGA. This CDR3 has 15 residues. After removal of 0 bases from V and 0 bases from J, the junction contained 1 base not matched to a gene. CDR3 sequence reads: CASSLTGTNQETQYF. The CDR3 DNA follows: TGTGCCAGCAGCTTAACCGGGACTAACCAAGAGACCCAGTACTTC.

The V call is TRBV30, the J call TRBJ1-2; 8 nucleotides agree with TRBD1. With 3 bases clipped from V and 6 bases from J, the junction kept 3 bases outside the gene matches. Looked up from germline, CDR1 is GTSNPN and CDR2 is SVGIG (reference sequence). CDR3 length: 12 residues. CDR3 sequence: CAWSETGDGYTF. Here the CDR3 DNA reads TGTGCCTGGAGCGAGACAGGGGATGGCTACACCTTC.

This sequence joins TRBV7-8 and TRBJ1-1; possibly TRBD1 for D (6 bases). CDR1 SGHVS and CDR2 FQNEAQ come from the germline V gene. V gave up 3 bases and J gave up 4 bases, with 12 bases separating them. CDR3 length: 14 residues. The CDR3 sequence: CASSLVQGATEAFF. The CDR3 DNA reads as TGTGCCAGCAGCTTGGTACAGGGCGCCACTGAAGCTTTCTTT.

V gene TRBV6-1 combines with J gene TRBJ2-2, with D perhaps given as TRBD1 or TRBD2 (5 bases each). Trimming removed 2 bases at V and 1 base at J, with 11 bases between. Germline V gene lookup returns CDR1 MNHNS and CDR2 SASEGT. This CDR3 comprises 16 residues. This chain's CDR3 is CASSEIGTMNTGELFF. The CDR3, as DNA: TGTGCCAGCAGTGAAATAGGGACCATGAACACCGGGGAGCTGTTTTTT.

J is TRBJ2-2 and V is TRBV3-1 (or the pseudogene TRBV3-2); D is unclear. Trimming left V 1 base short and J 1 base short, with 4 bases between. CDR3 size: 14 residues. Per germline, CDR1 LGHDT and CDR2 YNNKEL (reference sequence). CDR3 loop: CASSQGVNTGELFF. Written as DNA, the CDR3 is TGTGCCAGCAGCCAAGGGGTGAACACCGGGGAGCTGTTTTTT.

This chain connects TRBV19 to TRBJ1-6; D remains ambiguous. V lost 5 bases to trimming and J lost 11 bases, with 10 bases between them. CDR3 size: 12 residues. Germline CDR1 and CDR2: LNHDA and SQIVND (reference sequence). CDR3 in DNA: TGTGCCAGTAGTCCTGTAAAAGCACCCCTCCACTTT. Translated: CASSPVKAPLHF.

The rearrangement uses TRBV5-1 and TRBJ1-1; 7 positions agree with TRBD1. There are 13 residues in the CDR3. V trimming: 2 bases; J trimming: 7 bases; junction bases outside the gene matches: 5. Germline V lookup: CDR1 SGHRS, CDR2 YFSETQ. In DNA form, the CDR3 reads TGCGCCAGCAGCTTAAGGGGGGACAGTGAAGCTTTCTTT. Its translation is CASSLRGDSEAFF. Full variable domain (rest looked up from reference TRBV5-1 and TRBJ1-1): KAGVTQTPRYLIKTRGQQVTLSCSPISGHRSVSWYQQTPGQGLQFLFEYFSETQRNKGNFPGRFSGRQFSNSRSEMNVSTLELGDSALYLCASSLRGDSEAFFGQGTRLTVV.

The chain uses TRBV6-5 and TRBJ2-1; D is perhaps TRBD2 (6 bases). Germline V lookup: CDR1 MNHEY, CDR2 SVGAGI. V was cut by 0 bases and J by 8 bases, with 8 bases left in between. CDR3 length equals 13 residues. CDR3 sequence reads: CASSYSLADEQFF. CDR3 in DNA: TGTGCCAGCAGTTACTCACTAGCTGATGAGCAGTTCTTC.

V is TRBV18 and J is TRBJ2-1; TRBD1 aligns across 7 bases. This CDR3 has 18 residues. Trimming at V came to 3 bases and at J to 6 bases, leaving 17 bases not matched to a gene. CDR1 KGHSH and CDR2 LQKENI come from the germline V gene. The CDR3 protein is CASSPSASGSSGGNEQFF. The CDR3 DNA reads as TGTGCCAGCTCACCGTCTGCCTCAGGGTCATCAGGGGGCAATGAGCAGTTCTTC.

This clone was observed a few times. For the CDR3, the DNA is TGTGCCAGCAGCTACGAAACAGCGGGGAGCTATGGCTACACCTTC. Amino acids: CASSYETAGSYGYTF. The rearrangement links TRBV5-6 to TRBJ1-2; the D is unclear. This CDR3 is 15 amino acids long. Germline V gene sequence: CDR1 SGHDT, CDR2 YYEEEE. Trimming pared 3 bases from V and 4 bases from J, leaving 16 bases between.

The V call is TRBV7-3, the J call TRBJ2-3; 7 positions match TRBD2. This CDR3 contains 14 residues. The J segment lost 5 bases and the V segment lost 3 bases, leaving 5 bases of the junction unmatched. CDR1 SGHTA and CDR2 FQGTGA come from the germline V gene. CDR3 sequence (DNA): TGTGCCAGCAGCTTGAGTTCGGGAGGAGATACGCAGTATTTT. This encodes CASSLSSGGDTQYF. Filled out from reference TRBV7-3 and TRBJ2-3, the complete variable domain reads GAGVSQTPSNKVTEKGKYVELRCDPISGHTALYWYRQSLGQGPEFLIYFQGTGAADDSGLPNDRFFAVRPEGSVSTLKIQRTERGDSAVYLCASSLSSGGDTQYFGPGTRLTVL.

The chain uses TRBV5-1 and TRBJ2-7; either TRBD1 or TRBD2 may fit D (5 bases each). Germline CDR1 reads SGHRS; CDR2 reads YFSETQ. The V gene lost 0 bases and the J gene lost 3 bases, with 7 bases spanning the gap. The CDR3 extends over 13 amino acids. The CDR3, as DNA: TGCGCCAGCAGCTTGGGGGACGGCTACGAGCAGTACTTC. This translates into CASSLGDGYEQYF.

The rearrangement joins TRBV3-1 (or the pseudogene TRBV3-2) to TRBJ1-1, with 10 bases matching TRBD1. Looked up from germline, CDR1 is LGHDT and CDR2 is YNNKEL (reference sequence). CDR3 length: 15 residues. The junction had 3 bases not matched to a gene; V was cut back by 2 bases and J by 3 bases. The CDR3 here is CASSQRTGGDTEAFF. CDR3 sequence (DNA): TGTGCCAGCAGCCAAAGGACAGGGGGAGACACTGAAGCTTTCTTT.

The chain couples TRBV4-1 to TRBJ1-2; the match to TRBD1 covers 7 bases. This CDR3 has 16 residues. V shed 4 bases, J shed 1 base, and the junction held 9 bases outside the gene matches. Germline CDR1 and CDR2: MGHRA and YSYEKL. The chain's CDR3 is CASSPMTQGSNYGYTF. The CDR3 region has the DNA TGCGCCAGCAGCCCAATGACACAGGGGAGTAACTATGGCTACACCTTC.

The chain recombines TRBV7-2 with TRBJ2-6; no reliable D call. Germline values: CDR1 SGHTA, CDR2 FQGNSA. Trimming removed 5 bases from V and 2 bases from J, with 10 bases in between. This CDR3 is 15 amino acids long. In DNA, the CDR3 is TGTGCCAGCAGCCTAGAGTCAGCTGGGGCCAACGTCCTGACTTTC. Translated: CASSLESAGANVLTF.

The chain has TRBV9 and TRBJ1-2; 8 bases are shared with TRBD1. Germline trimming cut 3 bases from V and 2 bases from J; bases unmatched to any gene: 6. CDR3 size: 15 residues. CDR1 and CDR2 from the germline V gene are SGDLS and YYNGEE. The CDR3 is CASSGGQGPNYGYTF. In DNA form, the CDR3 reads TGTGCCAGCAGCGGTGGACAGGGACCGAACTATGGCTACACCTTC.

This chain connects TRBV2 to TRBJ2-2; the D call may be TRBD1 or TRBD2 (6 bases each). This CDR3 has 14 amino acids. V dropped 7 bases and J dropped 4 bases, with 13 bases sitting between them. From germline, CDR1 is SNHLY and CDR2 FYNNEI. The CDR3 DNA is TGTGCCAGCACAGGGGCGCGGGGCACCGGGGAGCTGTTTTTT. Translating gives CASTGARGTGELFF.

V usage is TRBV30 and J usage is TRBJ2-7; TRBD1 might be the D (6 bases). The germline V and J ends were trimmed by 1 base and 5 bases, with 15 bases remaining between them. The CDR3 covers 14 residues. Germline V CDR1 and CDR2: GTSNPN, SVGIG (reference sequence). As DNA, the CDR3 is TGTGCCTGGAGTGCCGCAGGGGAGTTCGACGAGCAGTACTTC. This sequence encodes CAWSAAGEFDEQYF.

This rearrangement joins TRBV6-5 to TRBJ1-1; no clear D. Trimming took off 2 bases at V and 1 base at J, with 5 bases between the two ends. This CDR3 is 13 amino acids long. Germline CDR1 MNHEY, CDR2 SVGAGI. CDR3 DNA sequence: TGTGCCAGCAGTTACACACAGAACACTGAAGCTTTCTTT. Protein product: CASSYTQNTEAFF.

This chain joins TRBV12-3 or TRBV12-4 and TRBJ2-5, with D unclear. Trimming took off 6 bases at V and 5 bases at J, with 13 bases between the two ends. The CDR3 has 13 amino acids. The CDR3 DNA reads TGTGCCAGCAGCGGTAGCCTCAGGGAGACCCAGTACTTC. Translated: CASSGSLRETQYF.

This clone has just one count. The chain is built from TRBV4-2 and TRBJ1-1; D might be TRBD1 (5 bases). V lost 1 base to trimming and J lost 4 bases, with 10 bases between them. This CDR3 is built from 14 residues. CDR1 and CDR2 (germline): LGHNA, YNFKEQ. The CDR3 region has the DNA TGTGCCAGCAGCCAAGCGTGGGGGGGCACTGAAGCTTTCTTT. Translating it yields CASSQAWGGTEAFF.

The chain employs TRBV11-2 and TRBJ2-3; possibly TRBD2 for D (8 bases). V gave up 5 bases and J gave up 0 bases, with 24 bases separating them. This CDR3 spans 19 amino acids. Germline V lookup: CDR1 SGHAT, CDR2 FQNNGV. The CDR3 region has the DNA TGTGCCAGCAGCCCCCAAGCGGGGGACAGACCCCATAGCACAGATACGCAGTATTTT. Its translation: CASSPQAGDRPHSTDTQYF.